The entry that follows covers one TCR beta chain sequence. The antigen is undetermined. 5'RACE template switching with UMIs generated TCR beta cDNA. From its re-call of the 5' RACE reads, TCRdb lists each CDR3 protein once, without DNA. The sample spans about 550,000 distinct CDR3 sequences; the ten largest clones claim around 3.3%. This sample stems from a study of T cells expressing NK-cell markers. Study-wide background: Among eight sequenced donors, seven carried HCMV seropositivity while one was seronegative. Study-wide points: Also leading the CD3+CD56-NKG2C+ fraction in several donors were these clonotypes.

The V gene's germline CDR1 is SQVTM and CDR2 ANQGSEA. This CDR3 is 11 amino acids long. The TCR originated in a man aged 18 to 29 in good health. The V call is TRBV29-1, the J call TRBJ2-1. Source material: blood T cells: a sorted CD56 or NKG2C T cell subset, CD4+ or CD8+ T cells, or bulk PBMC T cells (not recorded which). The CDR3 sequence: CSVKGAFEQFF.